The 14 T cell receptor beta chains below were found in one sample sequenced in a study of T cell repertoires in cytomegalovirus infection. One entry per CDR3 protein, called by TCRdb with MiXCR from the reads. The sample holds about 500,000 distinct CDR3 sequences, about 33% seen once. These TCRs' antigens remain unknown. This specimen was cultured PBMCs, taken from culture after CMV antigen stimulation. These receptors were obtained from a human donor in good health (CMV status not recorded). Some clones in this sample may be carry-over from other donors' samples.

In its sample, this clonotype was seen many times. The chain carries TRBV11-2 and TRBJ2-2; D is perhaps TRBD1 (5 bases). The CDR3 is 12 residues long. CDR1 and CDR2 (germline): SGHAT, FQNNGV. V was clipped by 6 bases and J by 4 bases, with 6 bases between them. The DNA of the CDR3 is TGTGCCAGCAGACAGGTCACCGGGGAGCTGTTTTTT. Protein sequence: CASRQVTGELFF.

At least ten counts were recorded for this clonotype. The chain uses TRBV7-2 and TRBJ2-7; 7 bases are a match to TRBD1. CDR1 SGHTA and CDR2 FQGNSA come from the germline V gene. This CDR3 comprises 15 residues. Trimming at V came to 4 bases and at J to 0 bases, leaving 6 bases not matched to a gene. CDR3: CASSSRTGASYEQYF. As DNA, the CDR3 is TGTGCCAGCAGCTCGAGAACAGGGGCCTCCTACGAGCAGTACTTC.

This clonotype was counted at least ten times. This chain joins TRBV20-1 and TRBJ2-7, with a possible D match to TRBD2 (5 bases). CDR1 and CDR2 from the germline V gene are DFQATT and SNEGSKA (reference sequence). V gave up 1 base and J gave up 0 bases, with 13 bases separating them. The CDR3 has 15 amino acids. The CDR3: CSARAPGLSSYEQYV. CDR3 in DNA: TGCAGTGCTAGAGCTCCCGGACTGAGCTCCTACGAGCAGTACGTC.

This clonotype showed up just a few times. The chain recombines TRBV20-1 with TRBJ2-1, with 9 bases lining up with TRBD2. The CDR3 length is 17 residues. Germline V gives CDR1 DFQATT, CDR2 SNEGSKA (reference sequence). V gave up 2 bases and J gave up 3 bases; unmatched junction bases: 11. CDR3 amino acids: CSARSTLAGLSYNEQFF. The CDR3 DNA sequence: TGCAGTGCTAGATCGACCCTAGCGGGATTAAGCTACAATGAGCAGTTCTTC.

The CDR3 DNA follows: TGTGCCATCAGTGAGTCTACATCCTTCTACAATGAGCAGTTCTTC. It is translated as CAISESTSFYNEQFF. This chain uses TRBV10-3 with TRBJ2-1; D remains unclear. V was clipped by 0 bases and J by 3 bases, with 9 bases between them. The germline V gene has CDR1 ENHRY and CDR2 SYGVKD. The CDR3 contains 15 residues.

This sequence joins TRBV6-5 and TRBJ2-7, with TRBD2 as a possible D gene (6 bases). Germline lookup yields CDR1 MNHEY and CDR2 SVGAGI. V was trimmed by 6 bases and J by 0 bases, leaving 18 bases between them. The CDR3 totals 16 residues. The DNA of the CDR3 is TGTGCCAGCAGAAAATATAGCGGAGGGAGCTCCTACGAGCAGTACGTC. Protein: CASRKYSGGSSYEQYV.

This clonotype was counted only a few times. The rearrangement links TRBV20-1 to TRBJ1-1; maybe TRBD1 (6 bases). V was cut by 3 bases and J by 0 bases, with 11 bases left in between. This CDR3 is 14 amino acids long. Germline CDR1 and CDR2: DFQATT and SNEGSKA (reference sequence). Here the CDR3 reads CSARPGDLNTEAFF. The CDR3 DNA is TGCAGTGCTAGGCCAGGGGATTTGAACACTGAAGCTTTCTTT.

This clonotype was detected only a few times. The chain recombines TRBV12-3 or TRBV12-4 with TRBJ2-3; D gene uncertain. Trimming took 6 bases from V and 1 from J, leaving 8 bases between them. CDR3 length equals 13 residues. In DNA, the CDR3 is TGTGCCAGCAGAGTGCAGGGCACAGATACGCAGTATTTT. Translated: CASRVQGTDTQYF.

V is TRBV6-1 and J is TRBJ2-7, with TRBD2 as a possible D gene (5 bases). This CDR3 has 12 amino acids. Trimming removed 5 bases from V and 5 bases from J, with 10 bases in between. The germline V gene has CDR1 MNHNS and CDR2 SASEGT. The CDR3: CASSYSVHEQYV. The CDR3 DNA sequence: TGTGCCAGCAGTTATAGCGTCCACGAGCAGTACGTC.

In this sample, this clonotype turned up many times. V is TRBV7-2 and J is TRBJ1-4; D perhaps matches TRBD1 (5 bases). Germline CDR1 and CDR2: SGHTA and FQGNSA. The CDR3 covers 18 residues. Trimming shortened V by 1 base and J by 4 bases, and 19 bases separated the two germline ends. For the CDR3, the DNA is TGTGCCAGCAGCTTAGTACATATTGGGGGATCAATTAATGAAAAACTGTTTTTT. It yields the protein CASSLVHIGGSINEKLFF.

This clonotype was counted a single time. Germline and junction disagree at one end, which may indicate a read error. This chain connects TRBV3-1 to TRBJ1-1; the D is unclear. The CDR3 runs 15 residues. CDR1 is LGHDT and CDR2 is YNNKEL in the germline V gene (reference sequence). CDR3 protein: CARSQDNALGTEAFF. The CDR3 nucleotides read TGTGCCAGAAGCCAAGATAACGCCCTGGGCACTGAAGCTTTCTTT.

The V gene is TRBV12-3 or TRBV12-4, the J gene TRBJ1-5; no clear D. V was pared by 3 bases and J by 3 bases, with 9 bases between. The CDR3 totals 14 residues. CDR3 protein: CASSLRRNNQPQHF. Here the CDR3 DNA reads TGTGCCAGCAGTTTGAGGAGGAACAATCAGCCCCAGCATTTT.

Concerning this clonotype itself: With a much larger clone just one base away, this may be a read error. The conserved final phenylalanine or tryptophan is absent from the CDR3, which likely points to a read error. J is TRBJ1-5 and V is TRBV6-2 or TRBV6-3; no firm D call. V shed 4 bases and J shed 6 bases, with 19 bases lying between them. Per the germline V gene, CDR1 is MNHEY and CDR2 is SVGEGT. The CDR3 is made up of 16 amino acids. The CDR3 DNA is TGTGCCAGCAGTTGGATGCCTAGAAACCGGATTCAGCCCCAGCATTTA. This codes for CASSWMPRNRIQPQHL.

This rearrangement joins TRBV24-1 to TRBJ2-1; 8 bases map to TRBD1. Germline CDR1 reads KGHDR; CDR2 reads SFDVKD. The CDR3 is 15 residues long. V lost 7 bases and J lost 8; bases outside the gene matches: 12. CDR3 region: CATSTPDRAFDEQFF. The CDR3 bases are TGTGCCACCAGCACGCCGGACAGGGCTTTCGATGAGCAGTTCTTC.